This T cell receptor (beta chain) was captured by sequencing in a study of cytomegalovirus exposure and HLA in healthy donors. Whole-study context: Unique TCRs from HLA-typed donors, about 78 million of them, were held in an early data release.

Trimming cost V 0 bases and J 4 bases, with 13 bases left between them. CDR3 size: 16 residues. Germline loops: CDR1 MRHNA, CDR2 SNTAGT. The PCR had 60 Vbeta and 13 Jbeta primers. TCRdb's table, derived via immunoSEQ multiplex PCR, lists solely in-frame clones and lacks some. This sample has about 40,000 clones, with around 68% found just once. Notes on this clone: What it binds is not known.

General study points: In a later analysis, across HLA loci, associated TCR counts were highest for DRB1, lowest for HLA-C. V segments that were indistinguishable, TRBV6-2 and TRBV6-3 among them, were omitted from analysis.

Donors were ostensibly healthy at sampling, although undocumented immune exposures were probable. V and J are TRBV6-4 and TRBJ1-5; D gene ambiguous. Sequencing was performed on PBMCs. The receptor's source is a man aged 40-49 years in good health and CMV-seronegative. For the CDR3, the DNA is TGTGCCAGCAGTGACTCGGCCCCTCGAGCGAATCAGCCCCAGCATTTT. It codes for CASSDSAPRANQPQHF.